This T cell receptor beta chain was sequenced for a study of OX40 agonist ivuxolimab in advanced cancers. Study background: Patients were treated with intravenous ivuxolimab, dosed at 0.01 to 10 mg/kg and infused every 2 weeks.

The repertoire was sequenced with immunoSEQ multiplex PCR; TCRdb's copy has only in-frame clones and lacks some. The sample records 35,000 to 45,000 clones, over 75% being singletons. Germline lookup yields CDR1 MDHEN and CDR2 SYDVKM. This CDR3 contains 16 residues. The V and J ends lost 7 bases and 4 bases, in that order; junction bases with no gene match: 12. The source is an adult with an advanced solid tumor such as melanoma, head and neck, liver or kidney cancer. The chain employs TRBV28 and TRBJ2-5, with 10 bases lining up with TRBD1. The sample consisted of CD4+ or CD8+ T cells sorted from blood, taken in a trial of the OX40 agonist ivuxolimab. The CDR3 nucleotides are TGTGCCAGCATCAAGGAGGGACAGGGGAGTGGAGAGACCCAGTACTTC. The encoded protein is CASIKEGQGSGETQYF. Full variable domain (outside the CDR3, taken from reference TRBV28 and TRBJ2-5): DVKVTQSSRYLVKRTGEKVFLECVQDMDHENMFWYRQDPGLGLRLIYFSYDVKMKEKGDIPEGYSVSREKKERFSLILESASTNQTSMYLCASIKEGQGSGETQYFGPGTRLLVL.